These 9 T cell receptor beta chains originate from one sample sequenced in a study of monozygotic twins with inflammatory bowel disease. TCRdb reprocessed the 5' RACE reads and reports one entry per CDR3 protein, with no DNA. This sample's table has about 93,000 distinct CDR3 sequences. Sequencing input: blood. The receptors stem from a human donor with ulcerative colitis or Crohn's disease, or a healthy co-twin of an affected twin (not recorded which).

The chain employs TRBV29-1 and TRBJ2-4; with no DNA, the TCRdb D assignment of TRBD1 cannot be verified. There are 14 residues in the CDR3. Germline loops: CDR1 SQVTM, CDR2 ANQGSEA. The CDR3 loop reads CSGAAGTGKNIQYF.

The CDR3 loop is CASSLDPSRAAYNEQFF. This chain joins TRBV11-2 and TRBJ2-1; there is no DNA to check the TCRdb D call of TRBD1. The CDR3 spans 17 residues. From germline, CDR1 is SGHAT and CDR2 FQNNGV.

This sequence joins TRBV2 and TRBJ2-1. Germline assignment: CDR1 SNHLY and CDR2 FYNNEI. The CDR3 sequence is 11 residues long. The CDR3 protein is CASEGNNEQFF.

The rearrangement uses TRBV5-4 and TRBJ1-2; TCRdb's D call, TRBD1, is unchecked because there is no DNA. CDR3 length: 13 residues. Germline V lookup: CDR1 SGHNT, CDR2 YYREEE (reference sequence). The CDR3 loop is CASSLWGPRGYTF.

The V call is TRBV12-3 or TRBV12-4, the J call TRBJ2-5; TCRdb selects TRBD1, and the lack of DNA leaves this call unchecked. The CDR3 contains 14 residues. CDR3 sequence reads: CASSGTGVQETQYF.

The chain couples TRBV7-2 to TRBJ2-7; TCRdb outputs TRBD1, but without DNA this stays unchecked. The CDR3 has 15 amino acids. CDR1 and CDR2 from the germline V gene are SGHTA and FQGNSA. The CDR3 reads CASSQPGTTDYEQYF.

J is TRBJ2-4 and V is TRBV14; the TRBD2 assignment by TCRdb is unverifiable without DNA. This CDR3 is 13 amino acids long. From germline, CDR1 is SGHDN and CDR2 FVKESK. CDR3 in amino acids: CASSASVKNIQYF. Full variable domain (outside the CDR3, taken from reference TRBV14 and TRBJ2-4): EAGVTQFPSHSVIEKGQTVTLRCDPISGHDNLYWYRRVMGKEIKFLLHFVKESKQDESGMPNNRFLAERTGGTYSTLKVQPAELEDSGVYFCASSASVKNIQYFGAGTRLSVL.

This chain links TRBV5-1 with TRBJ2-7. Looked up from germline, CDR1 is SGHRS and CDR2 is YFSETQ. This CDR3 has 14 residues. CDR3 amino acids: CASSLEETLGEQYF.

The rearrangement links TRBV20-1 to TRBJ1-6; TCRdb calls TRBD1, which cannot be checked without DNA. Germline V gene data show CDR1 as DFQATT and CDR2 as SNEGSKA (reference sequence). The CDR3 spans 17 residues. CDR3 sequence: CSARDVLTGWFDSPLHF.